The clone carrying this T cell receptor (beta chain) was found many times. Its antigen is not identified. The data originate from a study of Graves' ophthalmopathy and Graves' hyperthyroidism. Findings and limits, study-wide: Thyroid clonotypes that were expanded above 0.001 frequency mostly also appeared in blood.

Amplifying from RNA transcripts, the study obtained TCR beta CDR3 regions. A first-round RT-PCR used HTBI primers, followed by a second-round multiplex PCR. TCRdb itself ran the multiplex PCR reads through MiXCR, one entry per CDR3 protein. The sample lists hundreds of thousands of distinct CDR3 sequences, just over 40% seen once, with 3% to 4% in the top ten. Deletions cut 5 bases from V and 7 bases from J, with 8 bases between. The length of the CDR3 is 11 residues. This rearrangement joins TRBV12-3 or TRBV12-4 to TRBJ1-2; no reliable D call. Sequences were obtained from peripheral blood. The sequence came from an adult man with Graves' ophthalmopathy. CDR3 in DNA: TGTGCCAGCAGTACAAGGACTGGCTACACCTTC. Protein sequence: CASSTRTGYTF.